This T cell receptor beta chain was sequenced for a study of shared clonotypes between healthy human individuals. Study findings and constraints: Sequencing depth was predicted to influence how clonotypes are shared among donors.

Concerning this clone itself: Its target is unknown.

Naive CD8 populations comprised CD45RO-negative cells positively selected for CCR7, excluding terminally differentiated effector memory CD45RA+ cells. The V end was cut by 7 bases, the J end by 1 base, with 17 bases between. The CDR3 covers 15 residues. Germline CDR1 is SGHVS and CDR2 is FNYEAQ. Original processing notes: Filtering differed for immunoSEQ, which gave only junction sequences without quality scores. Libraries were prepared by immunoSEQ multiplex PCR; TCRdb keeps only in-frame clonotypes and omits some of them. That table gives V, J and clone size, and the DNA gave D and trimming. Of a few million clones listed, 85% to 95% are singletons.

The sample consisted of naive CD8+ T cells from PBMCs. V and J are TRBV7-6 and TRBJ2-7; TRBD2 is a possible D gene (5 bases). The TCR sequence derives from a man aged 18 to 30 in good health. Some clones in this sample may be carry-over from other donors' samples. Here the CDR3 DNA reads TGTGCCAGCACCCCGACGGGGTCATCTTCCTACGAGCAGTACTTC. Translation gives CASTPTGSSSYEQYF.